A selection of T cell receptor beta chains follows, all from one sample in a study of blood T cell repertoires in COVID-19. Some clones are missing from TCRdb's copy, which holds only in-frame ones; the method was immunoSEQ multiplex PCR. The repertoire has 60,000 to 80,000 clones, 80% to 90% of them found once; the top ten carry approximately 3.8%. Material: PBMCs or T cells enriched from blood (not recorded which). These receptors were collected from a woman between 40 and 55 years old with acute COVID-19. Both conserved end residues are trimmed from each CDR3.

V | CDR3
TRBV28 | ASSLSRTSGKEYEQY
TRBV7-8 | ASSSGRTGTDTQY
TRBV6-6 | ASSSVQGSGYGYT
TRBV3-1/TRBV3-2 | ASSHKGLGGQETQY
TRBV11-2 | ASSVTGTSDTDTQY
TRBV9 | ASSKRTGVNSREETDTQY
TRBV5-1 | ASSPKQGAQTEAF
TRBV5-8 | ASSALHRGEQF
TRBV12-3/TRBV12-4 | ASIKQEGGYT
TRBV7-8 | ASSLVAGGPVDTQY
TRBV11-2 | ASSLGGRTSGRDTQY
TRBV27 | ASSSPGSGVHSYEQY
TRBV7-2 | ASSYSILGTYEQY
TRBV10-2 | ASSIIGAGNTIY
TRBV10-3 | AISALDRGRLTEAF
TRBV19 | ASRQDRATNTEAF
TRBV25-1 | ASSEFRDRVTGELF
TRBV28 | ASTDIRGQDYGYT
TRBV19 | ASRSRDRRDGYT
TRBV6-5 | ASSYPGTGASVF
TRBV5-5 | ASSLGGGTIVSYGYT
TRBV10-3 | AIRRETGLGVYGYT
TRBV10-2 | ASSARDTLHLEAF
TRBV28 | ASSLIVDSYSNQPQH
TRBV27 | ASSLKPGSYGYT
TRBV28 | ASSPSQQGSHQPQH
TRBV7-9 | ASNAAPSREETDTQY
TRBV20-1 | SAWGRQQF
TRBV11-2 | ASSLLAGGPAF
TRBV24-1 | ATSASAGLVADTQY
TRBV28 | ASSLAGSPSQH
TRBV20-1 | SASWGEGLAGGPRANVLT
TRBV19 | ASSIGPGHRYSGTQY
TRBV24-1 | ATSGKGLNEQF
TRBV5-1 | ASSLEAAGPDEQF
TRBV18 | ASSPRANTGELF
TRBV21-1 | ASSKGYRLAGVPYNEQF
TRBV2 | ASRPRQTSLRETQY
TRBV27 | ASSFVNSYEQY
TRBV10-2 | ASSERAKRSSYNSPLH
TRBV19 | ASSHRSGEQY
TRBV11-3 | ASSLDGQRDEQF